This T cell receptor (beta chain) was observed in a study of blood T cells in healthy people across ages. Study-level findings and limits: Diversity was estimated from one million T cells, and these estimates were considered underestimates. Higher naive T cell percentage went strongly together with higher TCR beta diversity.

It was with a sample-barcoded 5' primer and a J-beta primer mix that a second PCR of roughly 6 to 11 cycles was run. Each TCR beta cDNA got a 12-nucleotide random molecular identifier. TCRdb re-called the 5' RACE reads with MiXCR, one entry per CDR3 protein. The repertoire holds some 1.4 million distinct CDR3 sequences, with around two fifths as singletons. Points on this clonotype: Its antigen is unknown. One end of the junction varies from germline; a read error may be responsible.

The CDR3 loop spans 17 amino acids. The material sequenced was blood. The gene calls are TRBV12-3 or TRBV12-4 and TRBJ2-6; D is possibly TRBD2 (6 bases). This TCR was sampled from a young woman in good health. As DNA, the CDR3 is TGTGCCAGCAGAACCCTAGGGAGGCGCTCTGGGGCCAACGACCTGACTTTC. Encoded protein: CASRTLGRRSGANDLTF.